The subject of this entry is one T cell receptor beta chain. Its binding antigen is unknown. Base qualities are not recorded, but no much larger clone differs from it by a single base. The cohort comprised 550 to 700 healthy bone marrow donors. All cohort members were sampled while nominally healthy, although unrecorded immune exposures were likely present. The donor was CMV seronegative and belonged to the group of 352 seronegative cohort members. Every donor gave a peripheral blood sample, and the peripheral blood mononuclear cells from that sample were used for TCR beta sequencing. Genomic DNA was extracted from the blood cell samples with the Qiagen DNeasy Blood Extraction Kit. Libraries were made using the immunoSEQ multiplex PCR assay. The multiplex PCR relied on a mix of 60 forward primers for TCR Vbeta segments and 13 reverse primers for TCR Jbeta segments. The CDR3 region of rearranged TCR beta genes was amplified from genomic DNA by a multiplex PCR assay. On the Illumina HiSeq System, the amplified TCR beta libraries were sequenced as 87-base-pair reads. In the source study's methods: A later analysis counted about 76 million unique TCR beta chains across the 666 repertoires, and around 9.9 million of these chains were shared by at least two donors. Raw reads were error-corrected and collapsed into unique sequences by a nearest-neighbor algorithm in which closely related sequences were merged to remove PCR and sequencing errors. V, D and J gene segments were assigned by aligning CDR3 sequences to IMGT reference sequences. For a sequence to be retained, a match of at least six nucleotides was required to both a V gene segment and a J gene segment. A rearrangement counted as productive if the CDR3 had no stop codons and remained in frame with V and J, and every other rearrangement counted as non-productive. CDR3 was defined by IMGT convention, running from the second conserved V-encoded cysteine to the conserved J-encoded phenylalanine. The earlier analysis of some 550 of the donors excluded any sequence lacking an unambiguous match to a single V gene segment. In an earlier analysis of 500 to 750 of the donors, V segments were called functional above 56.7% productive rearrangements and were called segregating when the between-donor standard deviation exceeded 5%. A statistical classification framework was built to diagnose cytomegalovirus status from the catalog of TCR beta chain sequences. In a later analysis, V and J genes were assigned by comparing TCR nucleotide sequences against IMGT/GENE-DB human TR gene sequences. The TCRdist pipeline was used in a later analysis to assign CDR3 sequences and most-parsimonious VDJ recombination scenarios. In a later analysis, every TCR beta chain was defined by the combination of its CDR3 amino acid sequence and its V-gene family, and reads without a unique V-gene family were dropped. A later analysis removed 550 to 700 highly shared, low-generation-probability nucleotide sequences to deal with suspected cross-contamination and a sequencing artifact. In a later analysis, a clonal expansion index was calculated for each public chain from normalized within-repertoire ranks of inferred template counts. In a later analysis, generation probabilities were computed using a VDJ recombination model fitted to out-of-frame rearrangements, and the results were checked against IGoR. A later analysis scored TCR-TCR, TCR-HLA and TCR-CMV co-occurrence with hypergeometric tests, applying a repertoire-size bias correction to TCR pairs. A later analysis estimated false discovery rates by permuting HLA or CMV assignments 20 times. In a later analysis, co-occurring TCRs were grouped with DBSCAN, and TCRdist sequence similarity was added when clustering was performed within HLA-allele-positive subsets. For co-occurrence clustering, repertoires with fewer than 30,000 or more than 120,000 public chains were excluded, along with 4 to 6 repertoires with anomalous nucleotide sharing. The source is immuneACCESS, and TCRdb retained only in-frame sequences with V and J called. Part of the clones is not carried over; for the studies checked, unresolved V genes explain less than half of this, and the remainder is unexplained. The DNA was the basis for D and trimming; V, J and clone size are from that table. For this sample the table gives approximately 59,000 clones, of which 62% were detected only once. Of the sample, around 3% falls within the top ten clones.

This sample is part of a study of cytomegalovirus exposure and HLA in healthy donors (dated by TCRdb to about 2017). Looking at the study overall: An earlier analysis of several hundred of the donors reported about 300 Gb of sequence data and roughly 120 million unique TCR beta sequences obtained from 180 million or so T cells. A separate validation cohort of 100 to 150 different subjects was used in addition to the approximately 640-subject first cohort. A later genetic analysis took genome-wide SNP genotypes for about 55% of the 666 donors and used that subset as a discovery cohort. Donor age, sex, ethnicity and CMV serostatus were compiled together with the repertoire data. The number of donors typed differed by locus, with about 629-630 for A, B, C, DRB1 and DQB1, more than 500 for DQA1, approximately 570 for DPA1, and 472 for DPB1. The study aimed to test whether cataloging public T cell receptors could reveal signatures of past pathogen exposure. In the later analysis, no new phenotypic data were used to find candidate immune exposures; instead, reliance was placed on TCR beta sequences and their occurrence across donors. Across about 380 genotyped donors of the cohort, an average of 235,054 unique TCR beta nucleotide sequences per donor were sequenced, and roughly 17% of those sequences were non-productive. To study patterns of TCR occurrence, a later analysis re-analyzed previously published TCR beta repertoires from several hundred donors and added high-resolution HLA genotyping. Because of strong linkage in the cohort, a few DR-DQ haplotypes were treated as single units for association and clustering. The study combined high-throughput TCR immunosequencing, statistical association of individual TCRs with disease status, and machine learning to predict cytomegalovirus infection status. Using immunosequencing, the study profiled T cell repertoires from 500 to 800 subjects and related those repertoires to cytomegalovirus serostatus. All discovery cohort repertoires had been generated on a single sequencing platform. To decide whether each TCR beta V gene segment behaved as functional or pseudogenic, an earlier analysis of some 600 of the donors relied on high-throughput TCR beta sequencing. Around 320 gigabases of sequencing data and 80 million or so unique TCR sequences were included in an early release covering about 600 HLA-typed donors. Of the roughly 400 genotyped donors, 65% to 90% were placed in the genetic ancestry cluster associated with self-reported Caucasian donors. HLA typing included class I and class II loci at four-digit resolution.

Points the paper makes about the study in general: Compared with the approximately 700-donor mean, donors in an Asian-associated ancestry cluster had fewer N-insertions in productive TCRs, according to a later genetic analysis. The study listed 164 TCR beta chains as associated with cytomegalovirus. When HLA alleles, especially DR and DQ, strongly co-occurred, attributing TCR associations to individual alleles was difficult. In a later analysis, several top co-occurrence clusters were reported to appear linked to parvovirus B19, influenza, CMV and Epstein-Barr virus. Because counts were too low, about 17 rarely observed V segments, including chromosome 9 orphons, were excluded from the earlier analysis of about 500 of the donors. CMV serostatus was the only immune exposure information available for the cohort. Most TCR sequences were observed very rarely across donors, whereas some public TCRs were present in many individuals. Roughly uniform sequencing depth across donors was assumed in presence/absence analyses, although this assumption may not hold. Cytomegalovirus status was reported to be diagnosed by the classifier with high specificity and sensitivity in both the original and validation cohorts. Most CMV-associated TCR beta chains appeared to be HLA-restricted in a later analysis, and the HLA associations seemed to be driven largely by CMV exposure. A later analysis associated about 17,000 TCR beta sequences with specific HLA alleles at a false discovery rate of 0.05. The cohort was sequenced for TCR beta chains only, and without alpha or paired-chain data the features that could be detected were limited. A further reported finding was that TCR beta sequences accurately predicted the HLA-A and HLA-B alleles for most subjects in the first cohort. According to the authors, the approach could potentially be generalized to other disease states and immunological phenotypes. Compared with equally common non-associated chains, HLA-associated TCR beta chains in a later analysis were more clonally expanded and had lower generation probabilities. Broadly in line with IMGT annotations, most TCR beta V segments showed up in productive rearrangements about 87% or about 30% of the time in an earlier analysis of around 550 of the donors. In a later genetic analysis, a missense DCLRE1C variant was associated with V-gene and J-gene trimming of TCR beta chains, and the association was replicated in an independent cohort. Linkage disequilibrium might explain the correlated functional status among segregating V segments, but an unknown experimental factor could not be ruled out. Three of the identified cytomegalovirus-associated TCR beta chains were confirmed in vitro to be specific for cytomegalovirus antigens. Because HLA typing was unavailable for some donors at each locus, only the typed subset was used in association tests. In a later analysis, the rate of TCR association differed among HLA loci, with DRB1 alleles having the most associated TCRs and HLA-C alleles having the fewest. A cluster of highly shared sequence variants was judged likely to be a technical artifact of the sequencing pipeline.

Sequenced: PBMCs. This sequence was found in a man aged 25 to 40 in good health and CMV-seronegative.

The CDR3 reads CASRLTGGHTEAFF. The nucleotide sequence reads as follows: TGTGCCAGCAGACTTACAGGGGGCCACACTGAAGCTTTCTTT. The chain links TRBV14 with TRBJ1-1, and 9 junction bases match TRBD1. Ends trimmed: V by 6 bases, J by 3 bases; bases unmatched to a gene: 5. CDR1 and CDR2, looked up from the germline V gene, are SGHDN and FVKESK. The CDR3 starts with the cysteine, ends with the phenylalanine, and has 14 residues. The only DNA kept is the CDR3, 42 bases in frame from the first base.